One and the same sample provided the 10 T cell receptor beta chains below, sequenced in a study of cytomegalovirus exposure and HLA in healthy donors. A multiplex PCR was run with 60 Vbeta primers and 13 Jbeta primers. The assay was immunoSEQ multiplex PCR, and TCRdb's table has in-frame clones only and misses some. The sample table sets out tens of thousands of clones. The sequencing input was PBMCs. Receptors originate from a man in his forties or fifties in good health and CMV-seronegative.

The rearrangement links TRBV4-2 to TRBJ1-5; the D gene is possibly TRBD1 (6 bases). Trimming shortened V by 4 bases and J by 3 bases, and 13 bases separated the two germline ends. Germline V gene data show CDR1 as LGHNA and CDR2 as YNFKEQ. This CDR3 is built from 15 residues. The CDR3 spells CASSPDDRYNQPQHF. CDR3 DNA: TGTGCCAGCAGCCCGGACGACAGGTACAATCAGCCCCAGCATTTT.

The chain recombines TRBV11-2 with TRBJ1-1; D possibly corresponds to TRBD1 (5 bases). This CDR3 region has 14 residues. V gave up 5 bases and J gave up 5 bases, with 15 bases separating them. Germline CDR1 is SGHAT and CDR2 is FQNNGV. The CDR3 loop reads CASSPSTGGTEAFF. The CDR3 nucleotides are TGTGCCAGCAGCCCCTCTACTGGGGGGACTGAAGCTTTCTTT.

V usage is TRBV7-4 and J usage is TRBJ1-4, with D possibly matching TRBD1 (5 bases). The germline CDR1 and CDR2 sequences are SGHVT and SQSDAQ. Deletions cut 5 bases from V and 3 bases from J, with 13 bases between. The CDR3 is 15 residues long. CDR3 in DNA: TGTGCCAGCAGCCTCGCGGAGGGGCCTAATGAAAAACTGTTTTTT. The encoded protein is CASSLAEGPNEKLFF. Full variable domain (rest looked up from reference TRBV7-4 and TRBJ1-4): GAGVSQSPRYKVAKRGRDVALRCDSISGHVTLYWYRQTLGQGSEVLTYSQSDAQRDKSGRPSGRFSAERPERSVSTLKIQRTEQGDSAVYLCASSLAEGPNEKLFFGSGTQLSVL.

The chain couples TRBV28 to TRBJ2-1; 12 nucleotides line up with TRBD2. Germline assignment: CDR1 MDHEN and CDR2 SYDVKM. This CDR3 has 15 amino acids. V was clipped by 5 bases and J by 6 bases; unmatched bases: 5. The CDR3 sequence: CASSPPGLAGNEQFF. DNA for the CDR3: TGTGCCAGCAGTCCTCCGGGACTAGCGGGCAATGAGCAGTTCTTC.

The chain carries TRBV5-4 and TRBJ2-3; 7 nucleotides match TRBD1. Germline V gene sequence: CDR1 SGHNT, CDR2 YYREEE (reference sequence). V lost 6 bases and J lost 0; bases outside the gene matches: 13. This CDR3 contains 17 residues. The DNA of the CDR3 is TGTGCCAGCACCCGACAGGGCGGAACGAGGAGCACAGATACGCAGTATTTT. Its protein is CASTRQGGTRSTDTQYF.

The rearrangement joins TRBV4-1 to TRBJ1-3; unclear D gene. The CDR3 loop spans 15 amino acids. The germline V gene encodes CDR1 MGHRA and CDR2 YSYEKL. Between the trimmed V and J ends, which lost 0 bases and 8 bases, there was a span of 14 bases. The CDR3 here is CASSQDRDFPDTIYF. The DNA for the CDR3 is TGCGCCAGCAGCCAAGATCGGGATTTTCCGGACACCATATATTTT.

V usage is TRBV19 and J usage is TRBJ1-1; the D gene is possibly TRBD1 (6 bases). V gave up 7 bases and J gave up 2 bases, with 17 bases separating them. CDR3 length equals 15 residues. CDR1 is LNHDA and CDR2 is SQIVND in the germline V gene (reference sequence). CDR3 protein: CASIEPGHLNTEAFF. CDR3 coding DNA: TGTGCCAGTATAGAACCGGGACATCTCAACACTGAAGCTTTCTTT.

A remark on this clone: The junction differs from germline at one of its ends, possibly a read error. The rearrangement links TRBV7-7 to TRBJ2-2; D gene ambiguous. CDR1 and CDR2 (germline): SSHAT, FNYEAQ (reference sequence). The CDR3 runs to 14 residues. The CDR3 DNA is TGTGCTAGCAGCCGAGCCTCGAACACCGGGGAGCTGTTTTTT. The encoded protein is CASSRASNTGELFF.

V usage is TRBV5-1 and J usage is TRBJ1-2; 8 bases align to TRBD1. The V segment lost 5 bases and the J segment 6 bases; nucleotides outside the gene matches: 9. Germline CDR1 and CDR2: SGHRS and YFSETQ. The CDR3 totals 14 residues. CDR3 region: CASRPTGGADGYTF. CDR3 bases: TGCGCCAGCAGGCCCACAGGGGGAGCAGATGGCTACACCTTC.

This chain links TRBV14 with TRBJ1-2; 7 positions agree with TRBD1. Losses at the gene ends were 0 bases for V and 4 bases for J; bases not matched to a gene: 2. The CDR3 length is 14 residues. CDR1 and CDR2 (germline): SGHDN, FVKESK. The CDR3 sequence is CASSQEWDSYGYTF. The CDR3 bases are TGTGCCAGCAGCCAAGAATGGGACAGCTATGGCTACACCTTC.